Following are 9 T cell receptor beta chains from one sample sequenced in a study of neurological immune-mediated disorders. Via MiXCR, TCRdb re-called the 5' RACE reads, giving one row per CDR3 protein. The profile shows about 60,000 distinct CDR3 sequences, around 4.2% of them singletons. Sequenced sample: PBMCs. These receptors were obtained from a man in his fifties or sixties with multiple sclerosis.

This clonotype showed up many times. V and J are TRBV29-1 and TRBJ2-7; TRBD1 matches at 7 bases. The CDR3 totals 14 residues. Trimming at V came to 3 bases and at J to 3 bases, leaving 8 bases not matched to a gene. In germline, CDR1 is SQVTM, CDR2 ANQGSEA. CDR3 DNA: TGCAGCGTTGAGATCGGGACAGAGTTCTACGAGCAGTACTTC. It is translated as CSVEIGTEFYEQYF.

There are a few counts of this clonotype. The V and J genes are TRBV10-3 and TRBJ2-1; D might be TRBD1 (5 bases). The CDR3 runs to 15 residues. V gave up 3 bases and J gave up 10 bases, with 19 bases separating them. The germline V gene has CDR1 ENHRY and CDR2 SYGVKD. DNA of the CDR3: TGTGCCATCAGTGAAGAGGATGGGGCCAGTACGGAGCAGTTCTTC. It specifies CAISEEDGASTEQFF.

This clonotype was seen repeatedly, ten times or more. The chain links TRBV6-5 to TRBJ1-4; D may be TRBD1 (6 bases). The CDR3 contains 14 residues. Trimming left V 3 bases short and J 3 bases short, with 8 bases between. The germline V gene encodes CDR1 MNHEY and CDR2 SVGAGI. CDR3: CASSYQGPNEKLFF. As DNA, the CDR3 is TGTGCCAGCAGTTATCAGGGGCCTAATGAAAAACTGTTTTTT.

In this sample, this clonotype turned up many times. The CDR3 bases are TGTGCCAGCAGCCAAGGAGGGGCCACCTCTCACACTGAAGCTTTCTTT. Translated: CASSQGGATSHTEAFF. The rearrangement links TRBV3-1 to TRBJ1-1; D might be TRBD1 (5 bases). Deletions cut 1 base from V and 3 bases from J, with 15 bases between. This CDR3 has 16 amino acids. Germline V lookup: CDR1 LGHDT, CDR2 YNNKEL (reference sequence).

The sample holds many counts of this clonotype. V and J are TRBV20-1 and TRBJ2-1; 11 bases map to TRBD2. The CDR3 sequence is 15 residues long. Unmatched junction bases numbered 5, after V lost 3 bases and J lost 4 bases. Per germline, CDR1 DFQATT and CDR2 SNEGSKA (reference sequence). DNA for the CDR3: TGCAGTGCTAGCGTAGCGGGAGGGCCTTACAATGAGCAGTTCTTC. It translates to CSASVAGGPYNEQFF.

This clonotype was counted many times. The rearrangement joins TRBV20-1 to TRBJ2-2, with D possibly called TRBD1 or TRBD2 (5 bases each). Trimming removed 1 base at V and 6 bases at J, with 9 bases between. Germline V gene lookup returns CDR1 DFQATT and CDR2 SNEGSKA (reference sequence). This CDR3 spans 13 amino acids. CDR3 loop: CSARALGAGELFF. In DNA form, the CDR3 reads TGCAGTGCTAGAGCACTAGGGGCCGGGGAGCTGTTTTTT.

This clonotype has a count of ten or more. CDR3 bases: TGCGCCAGCAGCACTACGACAGGGAACGAGCAGTACTTC. Amino acids: CASSTTTGNEQYF. This chain links TRBV5-1 with TRBJ2-7, with TRBD1 identical over 7 bases. After removal of 4 bases from V and 5 bases from J, the junction contained 6 bases not matched to a gene. The CDR3 length is 13 residues. Germline values: CDR1 SGHRS, CDR2 YFSETQ.

This clonotype was detected only a few times. V usage is TRBV7-2 and J usage is TRBJ2-1, with no clear D. The length of the CDR3 is 13 residues. The V end was cut by 5 bases, the J end by 5 bases, with 10 bases between. Germline CDR1 SGHTA, CDR2 FQGNSA. This chain's CDR3 is CASSPSPNNEQFF. The CDR3 coding sequence is TGTGCCAGCAGCCCTTCTCCCAACAATGAGCAGTTCTTC.

This chain links TRBV3-1 with TRBJ2-5, with a weak D call TRBD1 (5 bases). Looked up from germline, CDR1 is LGHDT and CDR2 is YNNKEL (reference sequence). This CDR3 spans 14 amino acids. Trimming took off 1 base at V and 1 base at J, with 7 bases between the two ends. The chain's CDR3 is CASSQGTSQETQYF. Here the CDR3 DNA reads TGTGCCAGCAGCCAAGGGACAAGCCAAGAGACCCAGTACTTC.